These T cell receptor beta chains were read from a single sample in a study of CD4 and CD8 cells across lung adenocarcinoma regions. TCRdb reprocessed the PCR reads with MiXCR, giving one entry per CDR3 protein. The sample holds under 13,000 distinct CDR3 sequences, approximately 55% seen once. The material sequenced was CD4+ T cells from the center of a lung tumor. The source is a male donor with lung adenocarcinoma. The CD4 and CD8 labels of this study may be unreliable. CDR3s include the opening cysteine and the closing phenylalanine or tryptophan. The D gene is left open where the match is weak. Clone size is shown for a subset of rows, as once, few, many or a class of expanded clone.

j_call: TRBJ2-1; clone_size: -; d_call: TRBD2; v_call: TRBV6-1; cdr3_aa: CASSPYSGSGNNEQFF; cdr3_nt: TGTGCCAGCAGTCCTTATAGCGGGAGCGGGAACAATGAGCAGTTCTTC
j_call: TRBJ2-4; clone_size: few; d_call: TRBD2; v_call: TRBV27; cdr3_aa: CAGSGGGDQEIQYF; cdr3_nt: TGTGCCGGCAGCGGGGGGGGTGACCAAGAGATCCAGTACTTC
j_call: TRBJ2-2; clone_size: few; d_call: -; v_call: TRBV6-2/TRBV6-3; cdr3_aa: CASSYRVVGGPGELFF; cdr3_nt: TGTGCCAGCAGTTACCGGGTGGTCGGAGGCCCCGGGGAGCTGTTTTTT
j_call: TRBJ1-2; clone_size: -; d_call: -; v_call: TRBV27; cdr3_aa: CASTSLGGISGYTF; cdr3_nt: TGTGCCAGCACTTCCCTCGGGGGAATCTCTGGCTACACCTTC
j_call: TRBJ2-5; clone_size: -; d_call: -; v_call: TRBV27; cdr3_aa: CARSLRGDQKTQYF; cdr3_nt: TGTGCCAGGAGCTTAAGGGGTGACCAAAAGACCCAGTACTTC
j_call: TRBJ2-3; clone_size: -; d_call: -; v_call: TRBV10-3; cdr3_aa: CATGRRAKDMQYF; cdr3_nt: TGTGCCACGGGGCGGCGAGCCAAAGACATGCAGTACTTT
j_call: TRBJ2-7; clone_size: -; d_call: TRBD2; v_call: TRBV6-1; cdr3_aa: CVGGEGGRGPDTQYF; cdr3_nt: TGTGTCGGGGGGGAGGGGGGCCGGGGCCCAGATACGCAGTACTTC
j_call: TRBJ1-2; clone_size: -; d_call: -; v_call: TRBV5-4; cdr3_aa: CASSLEGGYGYTF; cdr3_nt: TGTGCCAGCAGCTTGGAGGGGGGCTATGGCTACACCTTC
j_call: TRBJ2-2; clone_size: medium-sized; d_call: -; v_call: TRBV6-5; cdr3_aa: CASSYPPGTSTGELFF; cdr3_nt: TGTGCCAGCAGTTATCCACCCGGGACTTCCACCGGGGAGCTGTTTTTT
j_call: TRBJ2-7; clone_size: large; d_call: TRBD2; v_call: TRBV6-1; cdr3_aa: CASRETPSGGAYEQYF; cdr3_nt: TGTGCCAGCAGAGAAACTCCTAGCGGGGGGGCCTACGAGCAGTACTTC
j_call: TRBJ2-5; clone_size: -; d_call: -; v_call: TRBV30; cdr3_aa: CACSGGVGGGRAQETQYF; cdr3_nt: TGTGCGTGTTCAGGGGGGGTCGGGGGGGGCCGTGCCCAAGAGACCCAGTACTTC
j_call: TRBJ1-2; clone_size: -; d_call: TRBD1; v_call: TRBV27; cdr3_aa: CASRRQGEGSGYTF; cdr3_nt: TGTGCCAGCAGGAGACAGGGAGAAGGAAGTGGCTACACCTTC
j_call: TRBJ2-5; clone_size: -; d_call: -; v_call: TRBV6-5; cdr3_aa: CASSYYSVPQETQYF; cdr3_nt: TGTGCCAGCAGTTACTATAGCGTGCCCCAAGAGACCCAGTACTTC
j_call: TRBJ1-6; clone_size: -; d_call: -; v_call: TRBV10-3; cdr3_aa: CAIRGWAYNSPLHF; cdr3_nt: TGTGCCATCCGAGGGTGGGCCTATAATTCACCCCTCCACTTT
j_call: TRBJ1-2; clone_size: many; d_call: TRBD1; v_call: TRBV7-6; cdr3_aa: CASSSTTGTGVHGYTF; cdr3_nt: TGTGCCAGCAGCTCCACCACCGGGACAGGGGTTCATGGCTACACCTTC
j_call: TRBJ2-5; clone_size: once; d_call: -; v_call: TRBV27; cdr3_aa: CASRARGGAGGCDQDTQYF; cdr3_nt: TGTGCCAGCAGAGCCAGGGGGGGGGCGGGGGGCTGTGACCAAGATACCCAGTATTTC
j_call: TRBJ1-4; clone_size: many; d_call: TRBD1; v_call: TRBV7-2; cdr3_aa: CASSPNGQGREKLFF; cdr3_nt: TGTGCCAGCAGCCCAAACGGACAGGGGAGAGAAAAACTGTTTTTT
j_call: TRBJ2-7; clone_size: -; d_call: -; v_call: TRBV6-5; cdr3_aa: CARSSTGGAGGRRPDTQYF; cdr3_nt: TGTGCCAGGAGTTCCACCGGGGGAGCCGGGGGGCGACGCCCAGATACGCAGTACTTC
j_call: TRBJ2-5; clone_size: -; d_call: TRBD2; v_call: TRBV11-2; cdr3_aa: CASSPTSGTGETQYF; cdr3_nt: TGTGCCAGCAGCCCAACTAGCGGGACGGGAGAGACCCAGTACTTC
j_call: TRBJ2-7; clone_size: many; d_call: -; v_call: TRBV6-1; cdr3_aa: CASCRSRDSSSYEQYF; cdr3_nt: TGTGCCAGCTGCCGCAGCCGGGACTCGAGCTCCTACGAGCAGTACTTC
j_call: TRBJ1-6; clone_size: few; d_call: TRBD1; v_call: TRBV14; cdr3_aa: CASSQGGTVRGLDDSPLHF; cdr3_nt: TGTGCCAGCAGCCAAGGGGGGACAGTGAGGGGTTTAGACGATTCACCCCTCCACTTT
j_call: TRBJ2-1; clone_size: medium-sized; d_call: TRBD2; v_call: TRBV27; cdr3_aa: CASSSPGTSGTYEQFF; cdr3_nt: TGTGCCAGCAGCTCTCCGGGGACTAGCGGGACTTATGAGCAGTTCTTC
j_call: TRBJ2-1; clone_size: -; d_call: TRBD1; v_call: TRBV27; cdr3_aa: CASSAMTGSNEQFF; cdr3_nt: TGTGCCAGCAGTGCAATGACAGGGTCAAATGAGCAGTTCTTC
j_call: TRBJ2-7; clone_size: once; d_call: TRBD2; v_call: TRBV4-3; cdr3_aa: CASSQGMAGGYEQYF; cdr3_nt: TGCGCCAGCAGCCAAGGGATGGCGGGGGGATACGAGCAGTACTTC
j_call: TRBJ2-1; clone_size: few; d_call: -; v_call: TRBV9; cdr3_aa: CASSVATEESKQFF; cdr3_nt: TGTGCCAGCAGCGTAGCTACCGAGGAAAGTAAGCAGTTCTTC
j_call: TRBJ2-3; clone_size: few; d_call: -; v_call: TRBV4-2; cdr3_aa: CASSIRADTQYF; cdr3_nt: TGTGCCAGCAGCATCCGTGCGGATACGCAGTATTTT
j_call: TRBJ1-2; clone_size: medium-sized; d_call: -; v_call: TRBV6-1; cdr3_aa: CASRPGGYGYTF; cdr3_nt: TGTGCCAGCAGGCCCGGAGGCTATGGCTACACCTTC
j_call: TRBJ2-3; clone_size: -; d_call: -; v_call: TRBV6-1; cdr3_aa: CASRGRENKDMQYF; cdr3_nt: TGTGCCAGCAGGGGCCGGGAAAACAAAGATATGCAGTATTTT
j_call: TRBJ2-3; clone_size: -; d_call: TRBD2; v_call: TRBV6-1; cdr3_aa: CARGERSGGPDTQYF; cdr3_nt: TGTGCCAGGGGTGAGAGGAGCGGGGGGCCAGATACGCAGTACTTT
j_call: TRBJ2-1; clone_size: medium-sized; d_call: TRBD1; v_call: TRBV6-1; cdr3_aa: CASSRDSRYNEQFF; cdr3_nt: TGTGCCAGCAGTCGGGACAGCAGATACAATGAGCAGTTCTTC
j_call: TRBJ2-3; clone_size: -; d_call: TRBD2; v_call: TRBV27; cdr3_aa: CASSFLAGSTETQYF; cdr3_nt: TGTGCCAGCAGTTTCTTAGCGGGTAGCACAGAGACCCAGTATTTT
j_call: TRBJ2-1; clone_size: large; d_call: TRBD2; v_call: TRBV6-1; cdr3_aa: CASSRTSGGSSYNEQFF; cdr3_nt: TGTGCCAGCAGCCGGACTAGCGGTGGAAGCTCCTACAATGAGCAGTTCTTC
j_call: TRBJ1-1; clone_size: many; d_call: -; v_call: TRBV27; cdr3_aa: CAKIEGGMNTEAFF; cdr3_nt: TGTGCCAAAATAGAAGGGGGGATGAACACTGAAGCTTTCTTT
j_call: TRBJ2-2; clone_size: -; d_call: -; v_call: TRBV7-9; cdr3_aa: CASSSSTGLTGELFF; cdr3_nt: TGTGCCAGCAGCTCCTCGACTGGTCTTACCGGGGAGCTGTTTTTT
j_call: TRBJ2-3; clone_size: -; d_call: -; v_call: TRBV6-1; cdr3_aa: CARGLGASGRDTQYF; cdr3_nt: TGTGCCAGGGGCTTGGGGGCTAGCGGCCGGGATACGCAGTATTTC
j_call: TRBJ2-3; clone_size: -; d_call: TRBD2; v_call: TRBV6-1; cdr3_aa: CASTSAGLAGITGTDIQYF; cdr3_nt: TGTGCCAGCACCTCCGCGGGACTAGCGGGGATAACTGGCACAGACATTCAGTATTTC
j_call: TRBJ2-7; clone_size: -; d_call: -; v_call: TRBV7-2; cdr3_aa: CASTMALGPYYEQYF; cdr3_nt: TGTGCCAGCACCATGGCCCTCGGGCCCTACTACGAGCAGTACTTC
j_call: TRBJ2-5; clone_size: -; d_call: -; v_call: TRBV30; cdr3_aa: CAWSGGWEQYF; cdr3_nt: TGTGCCTGGAGTGGGGGGTGGGAGCAGTACTTC
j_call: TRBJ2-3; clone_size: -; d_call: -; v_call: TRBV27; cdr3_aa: CASRSVGGLWAKNMQYF; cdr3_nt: TGTGCCAGCAGATCCGTAGGGGGACTGTGGGCCAAAAACATGCAGTATTTC
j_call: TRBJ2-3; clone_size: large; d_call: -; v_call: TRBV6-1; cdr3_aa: CASSEAVFSHTDTQYF; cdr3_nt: TGTGCCAGCAGTGAGGCCGTCTTTTCGCACACAGATACGCAGTATTTT
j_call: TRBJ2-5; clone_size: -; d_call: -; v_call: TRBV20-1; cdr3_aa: CSARAGLASDWTQYF; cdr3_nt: TGCAGTGCTAGAGCGGGACTTGCAAGTGATTGGACCCAGTACTTC
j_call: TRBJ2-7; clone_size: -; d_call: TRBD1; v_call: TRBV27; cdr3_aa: CASRFGAGGYEQYF; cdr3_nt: TGTGCCAGCAGATTCGGGGCAGGGGGCTACGAGCAGTACTTC
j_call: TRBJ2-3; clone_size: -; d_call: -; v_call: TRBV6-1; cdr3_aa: CASGPGTRGKNTQFF; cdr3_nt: TGTGCCAGCGGCCCGGGGACTCGTGGGAAAAACACGCAGTTTTTT
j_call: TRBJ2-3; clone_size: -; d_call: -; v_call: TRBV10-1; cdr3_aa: CASGERGRDTETQYF; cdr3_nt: TGCGCCAGCGGTGAACGTGGCCGTGACACAGAGACCCAGTACTTT
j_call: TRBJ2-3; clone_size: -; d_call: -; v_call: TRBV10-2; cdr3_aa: CASSDSDWRDQDTQYF; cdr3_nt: TGCGCCAGCAGTGACTCGGACTGGCGGGACCAAGATACCCAGTATTTT
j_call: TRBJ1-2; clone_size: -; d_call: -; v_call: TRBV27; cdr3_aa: CASSPQMDRPLYGYTF; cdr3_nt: TGTGCCAGCAGCCCTCAAATGGACAGACCGCTCTATGGCTACACCTTC
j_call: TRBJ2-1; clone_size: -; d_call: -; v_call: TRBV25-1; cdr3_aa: CASSDYSVGNEQFF; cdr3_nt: TGTGCCAGCAGTGACTATAGCGTCGGCAATGAGCAGTTCTTC
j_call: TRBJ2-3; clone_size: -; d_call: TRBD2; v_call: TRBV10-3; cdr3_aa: CAISEEIAGGAGKDTQYF; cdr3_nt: TGTGCCATCAGTGAGGAAATAGCGGGGGGGGCTGGCAAAGATACGCAGTACTTT
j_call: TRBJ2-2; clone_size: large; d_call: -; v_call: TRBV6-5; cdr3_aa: CASSSPARRAHTGELFF; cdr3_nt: TGTGCCAGCAGTTCACCCGCCAGGAGGGCCCACACCGGGGAGCTGTTTTTT
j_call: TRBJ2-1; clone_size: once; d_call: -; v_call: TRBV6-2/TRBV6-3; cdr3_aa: CASSYSARYNEQFF; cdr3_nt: TGTGCCAGCAGTTACTCGGCTCGTTACAATGAGCAGTTCTTC
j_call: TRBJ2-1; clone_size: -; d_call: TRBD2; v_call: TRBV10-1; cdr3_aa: CASSVGAGGAGEQFF; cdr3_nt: TGCGCCAGCAGTGTTGGGGCCGGGGGGGCGGGTGAGCAGTTCTTC
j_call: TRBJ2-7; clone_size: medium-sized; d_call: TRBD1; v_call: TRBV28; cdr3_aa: CASSSPTGDHEQYF; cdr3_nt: TGTGCCAGCAGTTCACCCACAGGGGACCACGAGCAGTACTTC
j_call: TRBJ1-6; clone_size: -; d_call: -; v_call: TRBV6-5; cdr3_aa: CASSWTTGLDSPLHF; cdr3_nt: TGTGCCAGCAGTTGGACCACAGGGTTGGATTCACCCCTCCACTTT
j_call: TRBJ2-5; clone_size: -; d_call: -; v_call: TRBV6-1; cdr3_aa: CASCGNLGETQYF; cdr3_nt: TGTGCCAGCTGCGGGAACTTGGGGGAGACCCAGTACTTC